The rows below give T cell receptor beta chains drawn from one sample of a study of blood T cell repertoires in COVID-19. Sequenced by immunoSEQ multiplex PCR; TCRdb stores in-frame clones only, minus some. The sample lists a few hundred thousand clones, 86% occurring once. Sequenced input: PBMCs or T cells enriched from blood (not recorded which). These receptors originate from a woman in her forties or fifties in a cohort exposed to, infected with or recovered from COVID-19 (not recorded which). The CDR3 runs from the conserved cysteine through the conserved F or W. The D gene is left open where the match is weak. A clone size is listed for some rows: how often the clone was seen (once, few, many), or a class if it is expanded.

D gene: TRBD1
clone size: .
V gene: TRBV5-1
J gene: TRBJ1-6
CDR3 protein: CASSTEGQGVGDSPLHF
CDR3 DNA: TGCGCCAGCAGCACGGAAGGACAGGGTGTAGGTGATTCACCCCTCCACTTT

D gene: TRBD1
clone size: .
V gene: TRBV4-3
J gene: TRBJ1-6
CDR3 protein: CASSKQGNLDSPLHF
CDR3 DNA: TGCGCCAGCAGCAAACAGGGGAATTTAGATTCACCCCTCCACTTT

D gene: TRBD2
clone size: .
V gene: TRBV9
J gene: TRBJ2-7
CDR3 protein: CASSVGPGVASGSYEQYF
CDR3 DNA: TGTGCCAGCAGCGTAGGGCCGGGGGTGGCTAGCGGGTCCTACGAGCAGTACTTC

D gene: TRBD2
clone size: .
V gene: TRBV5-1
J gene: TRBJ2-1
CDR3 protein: CASSSGTTPGNEQFF
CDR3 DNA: TGCGCCAGCAGCTCCGGGACTACCCCAGGAAATGAGCAGTTCTTC

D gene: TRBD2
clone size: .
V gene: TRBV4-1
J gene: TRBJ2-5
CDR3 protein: CASSPRPGLAGGIPETQYF
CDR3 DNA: TGCGCCAGCAGCCCACGTCCTGGACTAGCGGGGGGGATTCCAGAGACCCAGTACTTC

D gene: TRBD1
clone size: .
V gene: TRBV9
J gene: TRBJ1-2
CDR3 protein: CASSVGQGLGGYTF
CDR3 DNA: TGTGCCAGCAGCGTGGGACAGGGGCTCGGTGGCTACACCTTC

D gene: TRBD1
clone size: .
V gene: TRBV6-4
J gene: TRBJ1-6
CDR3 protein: CASSERTGVNGQYNSPLHF
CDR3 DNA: TGTGCCAGCAGTGAACGGACAGGGGTTAATGGCCAATATAATTCACCCCTCCACTTT

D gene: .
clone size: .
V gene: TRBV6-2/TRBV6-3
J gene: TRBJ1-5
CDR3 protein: CASSYRQGNQPQHF
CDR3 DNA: TGTGCCAGCAGTTACAGGCAGGGGAATCAGCCCCAGCATTTT

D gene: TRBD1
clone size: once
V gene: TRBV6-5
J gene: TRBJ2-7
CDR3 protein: CASSYWDSYEQYF
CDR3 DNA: TGTGCCAGCAGTTATTGGGACAGCTACGAGCAGTACTTC

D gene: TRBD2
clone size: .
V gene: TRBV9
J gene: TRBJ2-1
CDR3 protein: CASSPSAGVYNEQFF
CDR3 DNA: TGTGCCAGCAGCCCATCCGCGGGGGTCTACAATGAGCAGTTCTTC

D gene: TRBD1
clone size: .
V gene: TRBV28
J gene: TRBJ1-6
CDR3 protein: CASSKGQYNSPLHF
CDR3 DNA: TGTGCCAGCAGCAAGGGACAGTATAATTCACCCCTCCACTTT

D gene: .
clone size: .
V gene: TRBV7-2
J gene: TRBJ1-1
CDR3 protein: CASSPLAGGTEAFF
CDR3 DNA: TGTGCCAGCAGCCCCCTCGCGGGGGGAACTGAAGCTTTCTTT

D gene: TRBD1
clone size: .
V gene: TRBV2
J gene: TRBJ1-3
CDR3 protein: CASGTGRHTIYF
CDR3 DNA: TGTGCCAGTGGGACAGGGCGACACACCATATATTTT

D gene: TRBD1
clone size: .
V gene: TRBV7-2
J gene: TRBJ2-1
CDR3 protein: CASSFTAWDRGGQFF
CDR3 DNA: TGTGCCAGCAGCTTTACTGCTTGGGACAGGGGGGGGCAGTTCTTC

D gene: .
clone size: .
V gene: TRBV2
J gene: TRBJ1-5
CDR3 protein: CASSEEAGGDQPQHF
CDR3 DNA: TGTGCCAGCAGTGAAGAGGCAGGTGGCGATCAGCCCCAGCATTTT

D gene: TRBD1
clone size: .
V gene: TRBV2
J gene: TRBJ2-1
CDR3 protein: CASRPDRGPYNEQFF
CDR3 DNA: TGTGCCAGCAGACCGGACAGGGGCCCTTACAATGAGCAGTTCTTC

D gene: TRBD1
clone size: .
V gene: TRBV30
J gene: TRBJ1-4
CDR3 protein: CAWSTRTGLNEKLFF
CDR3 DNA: TGTGCCTGGAGTACACGGACAGGATTAAATGAAAAACTGTTTTTT

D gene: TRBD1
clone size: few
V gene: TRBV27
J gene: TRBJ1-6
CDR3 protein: CASSPAGTDNSPLHF
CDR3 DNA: TGTGCCAGCAGCCCCGCCGGGACAGATAATTCACCCCTCCACTTT

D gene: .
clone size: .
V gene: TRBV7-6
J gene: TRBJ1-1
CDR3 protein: CASSLEGLQSTEAFF
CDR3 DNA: TGTGCCAGCAGCTTAGAAGGACTACAGAGCACTGAAGCTTTCTTT

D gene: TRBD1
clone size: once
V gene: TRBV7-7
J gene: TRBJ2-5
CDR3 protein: CASSRTGGTGETQYF
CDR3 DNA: TGTGCTAGCAGCAGAACAGGGGGGACAGGGGAGACCCAGTACTTC